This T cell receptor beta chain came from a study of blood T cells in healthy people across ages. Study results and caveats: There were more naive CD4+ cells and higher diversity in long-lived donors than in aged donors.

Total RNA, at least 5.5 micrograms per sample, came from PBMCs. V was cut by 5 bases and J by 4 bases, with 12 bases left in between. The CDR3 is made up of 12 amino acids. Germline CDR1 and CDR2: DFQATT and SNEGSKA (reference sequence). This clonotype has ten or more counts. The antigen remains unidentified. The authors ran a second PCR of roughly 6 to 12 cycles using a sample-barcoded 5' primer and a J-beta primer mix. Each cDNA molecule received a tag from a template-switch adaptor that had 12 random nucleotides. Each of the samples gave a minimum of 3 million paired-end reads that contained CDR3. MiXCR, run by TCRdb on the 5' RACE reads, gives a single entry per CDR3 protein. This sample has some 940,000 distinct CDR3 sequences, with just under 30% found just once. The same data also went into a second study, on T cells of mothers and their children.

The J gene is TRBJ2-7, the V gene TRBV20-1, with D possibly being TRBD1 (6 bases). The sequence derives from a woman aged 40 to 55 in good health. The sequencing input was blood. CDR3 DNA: TGCAGTGCTCGCCGGACAGTTTACGAGCAGTACTTC. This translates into CSARRTVYEQYF.